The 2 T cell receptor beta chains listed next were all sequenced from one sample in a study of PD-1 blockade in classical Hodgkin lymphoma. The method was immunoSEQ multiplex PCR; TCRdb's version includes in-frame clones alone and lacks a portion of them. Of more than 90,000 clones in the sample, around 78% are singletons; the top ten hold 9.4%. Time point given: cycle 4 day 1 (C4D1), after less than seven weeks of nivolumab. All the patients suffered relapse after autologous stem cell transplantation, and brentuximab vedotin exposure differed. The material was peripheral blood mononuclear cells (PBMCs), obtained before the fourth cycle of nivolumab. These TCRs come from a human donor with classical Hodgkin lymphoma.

DNA for the CDR3: TGTGCCAGCAGCTTTCTGGGCAATTCGGGAAACACCATATATTTT. Protein product: CASSFLGNSGNTIYF. The chain employs TRBV5-6 and TRBJ1-3; no clear D gene. The CDR3 sequence is 15 residues long. Germline CDR1 SGHDT, CDR2 YYEEEE. Trimming removed 2 bases from V and 4 bases from J, with 13 bases in between.

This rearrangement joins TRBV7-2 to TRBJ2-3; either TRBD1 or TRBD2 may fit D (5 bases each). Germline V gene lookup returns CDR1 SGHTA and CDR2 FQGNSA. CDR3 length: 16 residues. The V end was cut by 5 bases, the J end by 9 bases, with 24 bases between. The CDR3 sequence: CASSGPGRVGHRTQYF. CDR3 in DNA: TGTGCCAGCAGCGGCCCGGGAAGGGTGGGGCACAGGACGCAGTATTTT.